This entry lists 17 T cell receptor beta chains sequenced from one sample in a study of PD-L1 blockade in urothelial cancer (dated by TCRdb to about 2017). The label giving this sample's time point can be read as: pretreatment peripheral blood. Libraries came from the immunoSEQ multiplex PCR assay. TCRdb's version of the immuneACCESS table is confined to in-frame rearrangements and falls short of the full clone set. An unresolved V gene accounts for under half of the shortfall where checked; the remainder is of unknown origin. The sample table lists tens of thousands of clones, 82% of them with a count of one. The biggest ten clones account for 1.5% to 2% of the sample. Material: PBMCs, obtained around atezolizumab (anti-PD-L1) treatment. These receptors were collected from a middle-aged man with urothelial cancer.

This chain uses TRBV4-1 with TRBJ2-1; TRBD2 matches at 11 bases. Germline V lookup: CDR1 MGHRA, CDR2 YSYEKL. There are 15 residues in the CDR3. The junction had 1 base not matched to a gene; V was cut back by 4 bases and J by 2 bases. In nucleotides, the CDR3 is TGCGCCAGCAGCCCGACTAGCGGGGCCTACAATGAGCAGTTCTTC. It is translated as CASSPTSGAYNEQFF.

This chain links TRBV18 with TRBJ2-4, with D perhaps TRBD1 (6 bases). The germline gives CDR1 KGHSH, CDR2 LQKENI. The CDR3 contains 15 residues. Between the trimmed V and J ends, which lost 5 bases and 2 bases, there was a span of 13 bases. CDR3 DNA sequence: TGTGCCAGCTCATTCGACAGGCCGTCCAAAAACATTCAGTACTTC. The encoded protein is CASSFDRPSKNIQYF. Using reference TRBV18 and TRBJ2-4 for the parts outside the CDR3, the full variable domain is NAGVMQNPRHLVRRRGQEARLRCSPMKGHSHVYWYRQLPEEGLKFMVYLQKENIIDESGMPKERFSAEFPKEGPSILRIQQVVRGDSAAYFCASSFDRPSKNIQYFGAGTRLSVL.

The chain carries TRBV11-3 and TRBJ2-5; no clear D. V lost 1 base and J 4 bases, leaving 7 bases between the germline ends. CDR1 SGHNT and CDR2 YENEEA come from the germline V gene. The CDR3 covers 13 residues. The CDR3: CASSLGGRETQYF. As DNA, the CDR3 is TGTGCCAGCAGCTTAGGAGGTCGAGAGACCCAGTACTTC.

This rearrangement joins TRBV25-1 to TRBJ2-5; 10 bases agree with TRBD1. From germline, CDR1 is MGHDK and CDR2 SYGVNS. V lost 7 bases and J lost 5; bases outside the gene matches: 10. The CDR3 is 15 amino acids. The CDR3 here is CASTHDRGLGETQYF. The CDR3 nucleotides read TGTGCCAGCACCCACGACAGGGGGCTTGGGGAGACCCAGTACTTC.

The chain uses TRBV29-1 and TRBJ1-5; TRBD1 might be the D (5 bases). The germline V gene has CDR1 SQVTM and CDR2 ANQGSEA. The length of the CDR3 is 13 residues. V was pared by 5 bases and J by 9 bases, with 17 bases between. The CDR3 region has the DNA TGCAGCGTTTGTGAAGGGGCCTCACGGCCCCAGCATTTT. Amino acid sequence: CSVCEGASRPQHF. The full variable domain, completed using reference TRBV29-1 and TRBJ1-5, is SAVISQKPSRDICQRGTSLTIQCQVDSQVTMMFWYRQQPGQSLTLIATANQGSEATYESGFVIDKFPISRPNLTFSTLTVSNMSPEDSSIYLCSVCEGASRPQHFGDGTRLSIL.

The chain has TRBV18 and TRBJ1-1; TRBD1 matches 8 bases. This CDR3 spans 15 amino acids. V trimming: 4 bases; J trimming: 1 base; junction bases outside the gene matches: 5. Germline V gene data show CDR1 as KGHSH and CDR2 as LQKENI. CDR3 protein: CASSLGQGRNTEAFF. For the CDR3, the DNA is TGTGCCAGCTCACTCGGACAGGGTCGGAACACTGAAGCTTTCTTT. The complete variable domain, with remaining parts taken from reference TRBV18 and TRBJ1-1, reads NAGVMQNPRHLVRRRGQEARLRCSPMKGHSHVYWYRQLPEEGLKFMVYLQKENIIDESGMPKERFSAEFPKEGPSILRIQQVVRGDSAAYFCASSLGQGRNTEAFFGQGTRLTVV.

J is TRBJ1-1 and V is TRBV11-2; 9 bases agree with TRBD1. Germline V gene data show CDR1 as SGHAT and CDR2 as FQNNGV. The CDR3 contains 16 residues. Unmatched junction bases numbered 11, after V lost 6 bases and J lost 3 bases. The chain's CDR3 is CASRPLTGGIDTEAFF. The CDR3 DNA reads as TGTGCCAGCAGGCCCCTGACAGGGGGAATTGACACTGAAGCTTTCTTT.

The J gene is TRBJ2-2, the V gene TRBV27, with a possible D match to TRBD1 (6 bases). The germline V and J ends were trimmed by 0 bases and 4 bases, with 6 bases remaining between them. This CDR3 has 14 amino acids. Germline V gene lookup returns CDR1 MNHEY and CDR2 SMNVEV (reference sequence). The CDR3 DNA sequence: TGTGCCAGCAGTTTATCACAGGGCACCGGGGAGCTGTTTTTT. Its protein product is CASSLSQGTGELFF.

This clone was seen only once. J is TRBJ2-1 and V is TRBV9, with 14 bases that match TRBD2. The J segment lost 9 bases and the V segment lost 5 bases, leaving 10 bases of the junction unmatched. From germline, CDR1 is SGDLS and CDR2 YYNGEE. The CDR3 extends over 16 amino acids. DNA of the CDR3: TGTGCCAGCAGTCTGACTAGCGGGGGGGCCCTCAGTGAGCAGTTCTTC. Translating gives CASSLTSGGALSEQFF.

V usage is TRBV20-1 and J usage is TRBJ2-7; perhaps TRBD1 as D (5 bases). The CDR3 has 11 residues. The germline V gene encodes CDR1 DFQATT and CDR2 SNEGSKA (reference sequence). V dropped 6 bases and J dropped 3 bases, with 9 bases sitting between them. The CDR3 bases are TGCAGTGCCCGAAGGGGCTACGAGCAGTACTTC. Translating gives CSARRGYEQYF.

The chain recombines TRBV7-9 with TRBJ2-4, with 10 bases matching TRBD1. After removal of 6 bases from V and 10 bases from J, the junction contained 6 bases not matched to a gene. The CDR3 contains 13 residues. CDR1 and CDR2 (germline): SEHNR, FQNEAQ (reference sequence). The CDR3: CASRGQGISIQYF. DNA of the CDR3: TGTGCCAGCAGGGGACAGGGGATCTCTATTCAGTACTTC.

The rearrangement links TRBV19 to TRBJ1-3, with D tentatively TRBD1 (5 bases). With 3 bases removed from V and 3 bases from J, the gap between germline ends came to 15 bases. The CDR3 totals 16 residues. Germline V gene data show CDR1 as LNHDA and CDR2 as SQIVND (reference sequence). The CDR3 spells CASSIHTTGGGNTIYF. CDR3 nucleotides: TGTGCCAGTAGTATCCATACAACAGGCGGTGGAAACACCATATATTTT.

The chain uses TRBV30 and TRBJ2-7; perhaps TRBD1 as D (6 bases). Between the trimmed V and J ends, which lost 3 bases and 6 bases, there was a span of 15 bases. The CDR3 is 13 residues long. Germline loops: CDR1 GTSNPN, CDR2 SVGIG (reference sequence). In DNA, the CDR3 is TGTGCCTGGAGCACAACAGGGTTGGGCGAGCAGTACTTC. Amino acid sequence: CAWSTTGLGEQYF.

The CDR3 spells CASSGNRVNGEAFF. The DNA for the CDR3 is TGTGCCAGCAGCGGGAACAGGGTTAACGGTGAAGCTTTCTTT. The V gene is TRBV11-2, the J gene TRBJ1-1; tentatively, D is TRBD1 (6 bases). Trimming took 5 bases from V and 7 from J, leaving 17 bases between them. The CDR3 has 14 residues. Germline V gene sequence: CDR1 SGHAT, CDR2 FQNNGV.

This chain connects TRBV6-5 to TRBJ1-1; 7 positions match TRBD1. V shed 2 bases, J shed 11 bases, and the junction held 8 bases outside the gene matches. Per germline, CDR1 MNHEY and CDR2 SVGAGI. The CDR3 sequence is 13 residues long. The CDR3 nucleotides are TGTGCCAGCAGTTACGAGGACAGGACCCAGGCTTTCTTT. It encodes CASSYEDRTQAFF.

The chain joins TRBV18 to TRBJ1-3, with D hard to call. CDR1 is KGHSH and CDR2 is LQKENI in the germline V gene. Trimming stripped 3 bases from V and 0 bases from J, with 12 bases between. The CDR3 spans 16 residues. The CDR3 loop reads CASSPRSADSGNTIYF. DNA for the CDR3: TGTGCCAGCTCACCGAGGTCGGCGGACTCTGGAAACACCATATATTTT.

A single count supports this clone. The chain carries TRBV6-6 and TRBJ2-7; D is uncertain. Germline loops: CDR1 MNHNY, CDR2 SVGAGI (reference sequence). The CDR3 contains 13 residues. The germline V and J ends were trimmed by 2 bases and 0 bases, with 5 bases remaining between them. The CDR3 DNA follows: TGTGCCAGCAGTTACCCCAGCTCCTACGAGCAGTACTTC. Its translation is CASSYPSSYEQYF.